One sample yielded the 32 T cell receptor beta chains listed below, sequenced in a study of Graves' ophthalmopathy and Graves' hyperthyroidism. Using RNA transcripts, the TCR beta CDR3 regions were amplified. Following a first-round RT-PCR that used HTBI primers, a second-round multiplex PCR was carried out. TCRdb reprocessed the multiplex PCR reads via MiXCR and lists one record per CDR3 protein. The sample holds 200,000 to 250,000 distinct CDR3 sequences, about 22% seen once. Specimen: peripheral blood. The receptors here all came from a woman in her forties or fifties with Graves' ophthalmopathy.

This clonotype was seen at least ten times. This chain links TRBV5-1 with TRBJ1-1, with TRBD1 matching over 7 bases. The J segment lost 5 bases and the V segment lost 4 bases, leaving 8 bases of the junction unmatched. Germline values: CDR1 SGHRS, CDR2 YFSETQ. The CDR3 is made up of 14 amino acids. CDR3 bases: TGCGCCAGCAGCCCGGACAGGTCAGATACTGAAGCTTTCTTT. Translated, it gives CASSPDRSDTEAFF.

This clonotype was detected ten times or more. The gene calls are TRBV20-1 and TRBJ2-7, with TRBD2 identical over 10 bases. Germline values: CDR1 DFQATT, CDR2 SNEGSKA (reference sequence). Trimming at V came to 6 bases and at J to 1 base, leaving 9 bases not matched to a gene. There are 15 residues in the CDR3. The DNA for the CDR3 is TGCAGTGCCTTTCCTATAGCGGGGGGATCCTACGAGCAGTACTTC. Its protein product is CSAFPIAGGSYEQYF.

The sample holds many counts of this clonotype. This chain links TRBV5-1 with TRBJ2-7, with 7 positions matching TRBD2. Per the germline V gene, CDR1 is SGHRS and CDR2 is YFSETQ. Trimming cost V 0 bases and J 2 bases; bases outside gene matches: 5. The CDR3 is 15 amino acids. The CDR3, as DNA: TGCGCCAGCAGCTTGGTAGGTAGCGGGCCCTACGAGCAGTACTTC. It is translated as CASSLVGSGPYEQYF.

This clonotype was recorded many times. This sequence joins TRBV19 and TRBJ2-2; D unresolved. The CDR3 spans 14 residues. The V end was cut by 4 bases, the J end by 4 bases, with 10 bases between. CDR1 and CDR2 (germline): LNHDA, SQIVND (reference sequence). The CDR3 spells CASSKVARTGELFF. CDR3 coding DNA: TGTGCCAGTAGTAAGGTAGCACGCACCGGGGAGCTGTTTTTT. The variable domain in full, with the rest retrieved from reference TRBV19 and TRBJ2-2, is DGGITQSPKYLFRKEGQNVTLSCEQNLNHDAMYWYRQDPGQGLRLIYYSQIVNDFQKGDIAEGYSVSREKKESFPLTVTSAQKNPTAFYLCASSKVARTGELFFGEGSRLTVL.

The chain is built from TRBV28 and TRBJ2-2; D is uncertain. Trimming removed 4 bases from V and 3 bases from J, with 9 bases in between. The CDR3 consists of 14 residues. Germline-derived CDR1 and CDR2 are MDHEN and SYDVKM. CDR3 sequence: CASSSSGHTGELFF. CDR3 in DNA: TGTGCCAGCAGTTCATCTGGACACACCGGGGAGCTGTTTTTT.

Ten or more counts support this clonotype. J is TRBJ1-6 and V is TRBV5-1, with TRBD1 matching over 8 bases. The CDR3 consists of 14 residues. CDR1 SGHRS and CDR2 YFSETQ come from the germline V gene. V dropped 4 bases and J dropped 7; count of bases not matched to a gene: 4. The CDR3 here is CASSRGQANSPLHF. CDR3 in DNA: TGCGCCAGCAGCCGGGGACAGGCGAATTCACCCCTCCACTTT.

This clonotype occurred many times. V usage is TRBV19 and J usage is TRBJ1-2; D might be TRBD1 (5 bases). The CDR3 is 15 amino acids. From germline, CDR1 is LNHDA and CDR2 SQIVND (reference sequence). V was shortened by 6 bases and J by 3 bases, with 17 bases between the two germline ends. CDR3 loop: CASSKGYSTHYGYTF. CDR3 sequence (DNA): TGTGCCAGTAGCAAGGGGTACAGCACACACTATGGCTACACCTTC.

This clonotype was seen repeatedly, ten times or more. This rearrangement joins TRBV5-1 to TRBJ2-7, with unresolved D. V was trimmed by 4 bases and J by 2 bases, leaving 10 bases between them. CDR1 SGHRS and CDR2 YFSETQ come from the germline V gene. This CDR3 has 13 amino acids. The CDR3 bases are TGCGCCAGCAGCCAGGACGGCCCCTACGAGCAGTACTTC. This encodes CASSQDGPYEQYF.

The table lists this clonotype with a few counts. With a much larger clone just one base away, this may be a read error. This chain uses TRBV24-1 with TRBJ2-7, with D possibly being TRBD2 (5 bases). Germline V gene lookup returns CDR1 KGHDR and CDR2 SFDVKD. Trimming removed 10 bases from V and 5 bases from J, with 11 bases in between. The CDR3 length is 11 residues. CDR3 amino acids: CATESGDEQYF. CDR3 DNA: TGTGCCACTGAGTCCGGGGACGAGCAGTACTTC.

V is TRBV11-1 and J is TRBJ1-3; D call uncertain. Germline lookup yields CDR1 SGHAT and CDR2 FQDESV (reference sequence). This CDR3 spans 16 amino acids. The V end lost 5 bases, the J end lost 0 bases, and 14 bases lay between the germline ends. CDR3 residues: CASSTPEGSSGNTIYF. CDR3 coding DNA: TGTGCCAGCAGCACCCCGGAGGGCAGCTCTGGAAACACCATATATTTT.

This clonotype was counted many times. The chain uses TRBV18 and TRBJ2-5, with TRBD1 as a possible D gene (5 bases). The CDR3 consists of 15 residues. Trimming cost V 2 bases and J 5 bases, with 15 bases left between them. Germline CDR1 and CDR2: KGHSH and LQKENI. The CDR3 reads CASSPWVRAGETQYF. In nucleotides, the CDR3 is TGTGCCAGCTCACCATGGGTCAGGGCTGGTGAGACCCAGTACTTC.

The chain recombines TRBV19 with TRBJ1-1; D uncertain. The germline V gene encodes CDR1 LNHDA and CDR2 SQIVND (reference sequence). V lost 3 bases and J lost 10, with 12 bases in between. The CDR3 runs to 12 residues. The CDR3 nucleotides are TGTGCCAGTAGTATTTTGGGATCTCTAGCTTTCTTT. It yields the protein CASSILGSLAFF.

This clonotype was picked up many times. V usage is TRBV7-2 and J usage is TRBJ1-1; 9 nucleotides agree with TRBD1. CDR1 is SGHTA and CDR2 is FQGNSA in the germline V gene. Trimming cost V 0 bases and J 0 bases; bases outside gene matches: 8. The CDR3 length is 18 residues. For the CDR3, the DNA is TGTGCCAGCAGCTTAGCCGTAAACAGGGGGCAGGTGAACACTGAAGCTTTCTTT. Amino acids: CASSLAVNRGQVNTEAFF.

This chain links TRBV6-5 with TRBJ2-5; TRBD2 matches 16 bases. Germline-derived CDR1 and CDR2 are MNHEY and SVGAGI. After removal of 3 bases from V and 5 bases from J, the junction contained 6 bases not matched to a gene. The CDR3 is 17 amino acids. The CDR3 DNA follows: TGTGCCAGCAGTTATCCCGGGACTAGCGGGAGGGTTGAGACCCAGTACTTC. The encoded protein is CASSYPGTSGRVETQYF.

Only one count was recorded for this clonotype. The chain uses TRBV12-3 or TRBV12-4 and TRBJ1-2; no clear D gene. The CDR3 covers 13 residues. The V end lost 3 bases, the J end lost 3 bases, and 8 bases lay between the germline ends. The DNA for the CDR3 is TGTGCCAGCAGTTTCCAGCGTGACTATGGCTACACCTTC. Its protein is CASSFQRDYGYTF.

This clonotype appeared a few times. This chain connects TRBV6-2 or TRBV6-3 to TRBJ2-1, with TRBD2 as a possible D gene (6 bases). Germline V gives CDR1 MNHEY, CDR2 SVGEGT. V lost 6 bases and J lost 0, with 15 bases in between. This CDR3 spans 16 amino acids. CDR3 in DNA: TGTGCCAGCAGCCGCTTCGGGAGCACCTCCTACAATGAGCAGTTCTTC. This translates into CASSRFGSTSYNEQFF.

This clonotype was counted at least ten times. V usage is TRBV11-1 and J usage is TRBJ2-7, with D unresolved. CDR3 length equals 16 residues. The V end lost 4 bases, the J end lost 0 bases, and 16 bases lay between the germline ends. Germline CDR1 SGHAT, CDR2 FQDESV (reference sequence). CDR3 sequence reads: CASSSLTDTTSYEQYF. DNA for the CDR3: TGTGCCAGCAGCTCATTAACAGACACGACCTCCTACGAGCAGTACTTC.

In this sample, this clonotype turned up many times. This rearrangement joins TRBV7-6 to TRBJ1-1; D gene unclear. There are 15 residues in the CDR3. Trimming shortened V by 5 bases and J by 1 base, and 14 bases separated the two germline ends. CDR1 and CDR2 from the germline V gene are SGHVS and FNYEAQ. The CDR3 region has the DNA TGTGCCAGCAGCCCCGGAGGTCGGCAGAACACTGAAGCTTTCTTT. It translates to CASSPGGRQNTEAFF.

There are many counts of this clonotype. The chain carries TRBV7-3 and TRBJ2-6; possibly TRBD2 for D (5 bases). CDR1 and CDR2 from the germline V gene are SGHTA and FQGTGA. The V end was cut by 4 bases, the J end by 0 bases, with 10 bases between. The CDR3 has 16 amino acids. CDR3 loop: CASSSGYVSGANVLTF. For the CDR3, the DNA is TGTGCCAGCAGCTCGGGGTACGTCTCTGGGGCCAACGTCCTGACTTTC.

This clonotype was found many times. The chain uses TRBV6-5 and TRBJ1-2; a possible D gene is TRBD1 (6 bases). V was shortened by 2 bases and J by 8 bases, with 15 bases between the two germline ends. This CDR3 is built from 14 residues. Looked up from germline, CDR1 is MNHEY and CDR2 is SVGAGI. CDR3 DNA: TGTGCCAGCAGTTACGGGGGCAGGGAGGGCGGCTACACCTTC. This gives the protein CASSYGGREGGYTF.

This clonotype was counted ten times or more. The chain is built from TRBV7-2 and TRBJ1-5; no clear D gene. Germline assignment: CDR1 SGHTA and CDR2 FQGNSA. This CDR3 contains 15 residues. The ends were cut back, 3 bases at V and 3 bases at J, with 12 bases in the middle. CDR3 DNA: TGTGCCAGCAGCTTGGGAGGGATGAACAATCAGCCCCAGCATTTT. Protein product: CASSLGGMNNQPQHF.

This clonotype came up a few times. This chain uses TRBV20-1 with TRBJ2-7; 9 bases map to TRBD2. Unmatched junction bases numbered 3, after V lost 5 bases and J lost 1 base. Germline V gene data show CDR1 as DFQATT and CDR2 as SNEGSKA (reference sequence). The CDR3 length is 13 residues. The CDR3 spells CSARSGSSYEQYF. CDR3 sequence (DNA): TGCAGTGCTCGTAGCGGGAGTTCCTACGAGCAGTACTTC.

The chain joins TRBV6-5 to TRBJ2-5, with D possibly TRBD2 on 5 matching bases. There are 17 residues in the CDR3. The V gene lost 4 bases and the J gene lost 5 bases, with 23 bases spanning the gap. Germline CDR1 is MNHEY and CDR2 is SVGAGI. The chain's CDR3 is CASSSSGARASSETQYF. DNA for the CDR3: TGTGCCAGCAGTTCGAGTGGAGCTAGAGCTAGCAGTGAGACCCAGTACTTC.

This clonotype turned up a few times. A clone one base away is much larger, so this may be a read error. The CDR3 reads CSVRPTDRNEQYF. The CDR3, as DNA: TGCAGTGTGAGACCCACCGATAGGAACGAGCAGTACTTC. The rearrangement uses TRBV20-1 and TRBJ2-7; no clear D gene. This CDR3 has 13 amino acids. Germline V gene sequence: CDR1 DFQATT, CDR2 SNEGSKA (reference sequence). With 7 bases removed from V and 5 bases from J, the gap between germline ends came to 18 bases.

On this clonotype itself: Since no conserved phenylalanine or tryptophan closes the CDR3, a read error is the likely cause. CDR3 amino acids: CASSDSVRIDTQYY. CDR3 nucleotides: TGTGCCAGCAGTGATAGCGTGAGAATCGATACGCAGTATTAT. The chain has TRBV2 and TRBJ2-3; a weak D match, TRBD2 (5 bases). The CDR3 has 14 amino acids. V lost 3 bases and J lost 6, with 13 bases in between. Germline CDR1 SNHLY, CDR2 FYNNEI.

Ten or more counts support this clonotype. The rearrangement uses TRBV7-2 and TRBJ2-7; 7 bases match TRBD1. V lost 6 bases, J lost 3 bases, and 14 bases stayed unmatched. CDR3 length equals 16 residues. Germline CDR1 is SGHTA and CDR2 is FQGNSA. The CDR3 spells CASRPQGGALIYEQYF. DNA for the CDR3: TGTGCCAGCAGGCCCCAAGGGGGCGCTTTGATCTACGAGCAGTACTTC.

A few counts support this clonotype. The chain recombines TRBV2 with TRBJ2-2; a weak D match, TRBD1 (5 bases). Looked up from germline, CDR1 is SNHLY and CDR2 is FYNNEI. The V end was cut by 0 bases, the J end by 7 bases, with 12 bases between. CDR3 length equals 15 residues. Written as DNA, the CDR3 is TGTGCCAGCAGTGAAGCCACAGGATTTGGCGGGGAGCTGTTTTTT. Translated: CASSEATGFGGELFF.

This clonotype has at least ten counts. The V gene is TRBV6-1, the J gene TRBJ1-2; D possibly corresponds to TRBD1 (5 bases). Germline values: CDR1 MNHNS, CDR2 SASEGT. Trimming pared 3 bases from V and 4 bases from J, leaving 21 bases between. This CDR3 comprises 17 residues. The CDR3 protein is CASSEGFWGGSGYGYTF. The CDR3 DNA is TGTGCCAGCAGTGAGGGGTTCTGGGGGGGGTCAGGCTATGGCTACACCTTC.

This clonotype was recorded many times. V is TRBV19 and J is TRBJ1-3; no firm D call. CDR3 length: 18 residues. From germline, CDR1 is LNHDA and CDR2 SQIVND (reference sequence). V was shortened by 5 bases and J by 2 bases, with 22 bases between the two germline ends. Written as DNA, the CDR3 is TGTGCCAGTAGTCCTCCCGCGAAGGGAGGTTGGGCTGGAAACACCATATATTTT. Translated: CASSPPAKGGWAGNTIYF.

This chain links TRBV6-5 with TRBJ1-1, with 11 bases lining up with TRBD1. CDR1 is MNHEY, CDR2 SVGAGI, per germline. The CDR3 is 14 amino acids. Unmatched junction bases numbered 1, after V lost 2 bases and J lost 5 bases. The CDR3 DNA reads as TGTGCCAGCAGTTACGGGACAGGGGGAACTGAAGCTTTCTTT. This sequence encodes CASSYGTGGTEAFF.

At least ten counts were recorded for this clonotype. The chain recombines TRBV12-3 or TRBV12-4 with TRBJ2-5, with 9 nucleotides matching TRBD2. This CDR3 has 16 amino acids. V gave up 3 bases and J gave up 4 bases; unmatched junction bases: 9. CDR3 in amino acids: CASSFAAGGGGETQYF. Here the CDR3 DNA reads TGTGCCAGCAGTTTCGCGGCGGGAGGGGGAGGAGAGACCCAGTACTTC.

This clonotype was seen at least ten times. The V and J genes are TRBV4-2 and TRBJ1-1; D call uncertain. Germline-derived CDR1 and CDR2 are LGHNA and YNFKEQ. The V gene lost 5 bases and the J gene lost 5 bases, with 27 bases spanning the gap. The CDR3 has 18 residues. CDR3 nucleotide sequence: TGTGCCAGCAGCGACCGGCGCCCCACCTCAGAAATTGGGACTGAAGCTTTCTTT. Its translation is CASSDRRPTSEIGTEAFF.